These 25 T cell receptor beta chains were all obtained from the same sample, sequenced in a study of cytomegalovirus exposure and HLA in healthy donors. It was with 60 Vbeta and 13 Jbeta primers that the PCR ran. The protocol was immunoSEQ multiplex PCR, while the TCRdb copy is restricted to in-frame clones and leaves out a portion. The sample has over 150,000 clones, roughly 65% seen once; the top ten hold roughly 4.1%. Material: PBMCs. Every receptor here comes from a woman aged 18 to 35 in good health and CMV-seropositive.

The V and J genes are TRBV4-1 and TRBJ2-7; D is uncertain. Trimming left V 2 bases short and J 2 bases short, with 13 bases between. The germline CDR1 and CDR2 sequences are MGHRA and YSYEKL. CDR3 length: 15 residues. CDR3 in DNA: TGCGCCAGCAGCCAATCATCTACGGTAGCCTACGAGCAGTACTTC. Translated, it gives CASSQSSTVAYEQYF.

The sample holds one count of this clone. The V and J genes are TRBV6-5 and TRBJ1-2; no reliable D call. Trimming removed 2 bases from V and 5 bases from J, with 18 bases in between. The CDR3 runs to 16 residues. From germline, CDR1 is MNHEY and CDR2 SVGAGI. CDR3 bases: TGTGCCAGCAGTTACGGCTGGACTGGTACCTTTTATGGCTACACCTTC. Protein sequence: CASSYGWTGTFYGYTF.

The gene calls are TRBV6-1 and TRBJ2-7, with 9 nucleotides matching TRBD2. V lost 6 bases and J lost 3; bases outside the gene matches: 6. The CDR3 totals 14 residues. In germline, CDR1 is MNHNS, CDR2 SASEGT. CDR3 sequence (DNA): TGTGCCAGCAGCCATCTAGCGGGGCGCTACGAGCAGTACTTC. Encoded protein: CASSHLAGRYEQYF.

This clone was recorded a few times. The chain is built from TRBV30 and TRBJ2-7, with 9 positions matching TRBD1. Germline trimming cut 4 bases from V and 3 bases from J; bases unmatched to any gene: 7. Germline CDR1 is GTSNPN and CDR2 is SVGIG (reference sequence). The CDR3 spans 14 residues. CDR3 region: CAWMQPGQGYEQYF. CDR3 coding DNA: TGTGCCTGGATGCAACCGGGACAGGGCTACGAGCAGTACTTC. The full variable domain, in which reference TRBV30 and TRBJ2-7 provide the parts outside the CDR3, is SQTIHQWPATLVQPVGSPLSLECTVEGTSNPNLYWYRQAAGRGLQLLFYSVGIGQISSEVPQNLSASRPQDRQFILSSKKLLLSDSGFYLCAWMQPGQGYEQYFGPGTRLTVT.

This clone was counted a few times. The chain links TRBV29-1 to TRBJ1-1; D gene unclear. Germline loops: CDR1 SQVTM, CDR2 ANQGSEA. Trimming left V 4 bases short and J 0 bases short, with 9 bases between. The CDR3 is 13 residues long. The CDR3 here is CSVGVYLNTEAFF. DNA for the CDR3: TGCAGCGTTGGTGTCTACTTGAACACTGAAGCTTTCTTT.

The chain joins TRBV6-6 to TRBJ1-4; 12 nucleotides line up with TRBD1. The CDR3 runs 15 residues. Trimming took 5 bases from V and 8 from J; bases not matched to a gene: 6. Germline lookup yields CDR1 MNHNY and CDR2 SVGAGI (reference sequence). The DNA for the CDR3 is TGTGCCAGCAGTAGCAGGGACAGGGGGCTCGAAAAACTGTTTTTT. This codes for CASSSRDRGLEKLFF.

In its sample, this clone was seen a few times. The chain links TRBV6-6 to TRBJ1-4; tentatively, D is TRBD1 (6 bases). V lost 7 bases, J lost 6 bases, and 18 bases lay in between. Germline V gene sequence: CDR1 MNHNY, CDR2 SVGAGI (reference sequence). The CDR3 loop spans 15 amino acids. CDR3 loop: CASISYQAGDEKLFF. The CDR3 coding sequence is TGTGCCAGCATTTCATATCAGGCAGGGGATGAAAAACTGTTTTTT.

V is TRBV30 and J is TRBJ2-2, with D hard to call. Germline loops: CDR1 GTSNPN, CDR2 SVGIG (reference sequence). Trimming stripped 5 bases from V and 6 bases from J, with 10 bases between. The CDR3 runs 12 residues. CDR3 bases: TGTGCCTGGGAAGCTTCCGCCGGGGAGCTGTTTTTT. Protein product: CAWEASAGELFF.

The CDR3 is CASSYGDRGPDYEQYF. For the CDR3, the DNA is TGTGCCAGCAGCTACGGGGACAGGGGGCCTGACTACGAGCAGTACTTC. The rearrangement uses TRBV5-4 and TRBJ2-7; 12 nucleotides match TRBD1. The CDR3 consists of 16 residues. The V gene's germline CDR1 is SGHNT and CDR2 YYREEE (reference sequence). Unmatched junction bases numbered 7, after V lost 3 bases and J lost 3 bases.

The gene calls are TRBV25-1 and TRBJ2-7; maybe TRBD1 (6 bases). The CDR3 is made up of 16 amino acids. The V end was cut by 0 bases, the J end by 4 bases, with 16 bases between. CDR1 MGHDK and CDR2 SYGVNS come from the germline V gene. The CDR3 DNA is TGTGCCAGCAGTGAATATCCCAGGGGCCGATTTTACGAGCAGTACTTC. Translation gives CASSEYPRGRFYEQYF.

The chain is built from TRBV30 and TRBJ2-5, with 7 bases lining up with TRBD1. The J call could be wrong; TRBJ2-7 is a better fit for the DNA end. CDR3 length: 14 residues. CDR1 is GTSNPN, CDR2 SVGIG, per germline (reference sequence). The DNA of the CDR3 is TGTGCCTGGAGTGTTACAGGGGACCCTTACGAGCAGTACTTC. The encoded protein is CAWSVTGDPYEQYF.

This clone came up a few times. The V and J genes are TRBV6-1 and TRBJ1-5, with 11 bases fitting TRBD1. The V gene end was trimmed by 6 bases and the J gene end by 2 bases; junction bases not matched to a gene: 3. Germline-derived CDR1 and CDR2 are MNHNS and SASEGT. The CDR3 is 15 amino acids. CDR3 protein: CASREGQGGNQPQHF. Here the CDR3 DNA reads TGTGCCAGCAGGGAGGGACAGGGGGGCAATCAGCCCCAGCATTTT.

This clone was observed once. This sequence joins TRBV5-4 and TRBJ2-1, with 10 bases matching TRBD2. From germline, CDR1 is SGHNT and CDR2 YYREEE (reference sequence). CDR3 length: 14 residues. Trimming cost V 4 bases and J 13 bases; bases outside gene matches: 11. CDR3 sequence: CASSLVTSGVEQFF. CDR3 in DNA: TGTGCCAGCAGCCTGGTTACTAGCGGGGTGGAACAGTTCTTC.

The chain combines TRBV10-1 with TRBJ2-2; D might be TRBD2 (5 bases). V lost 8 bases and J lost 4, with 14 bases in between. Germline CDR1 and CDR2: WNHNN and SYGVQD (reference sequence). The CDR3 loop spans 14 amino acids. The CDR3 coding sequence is TGCGCCAGCCAAATGGTCGCGGGCACCGGGGAGCTGTTTTTT. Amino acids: CASQMVAGTGELFF.

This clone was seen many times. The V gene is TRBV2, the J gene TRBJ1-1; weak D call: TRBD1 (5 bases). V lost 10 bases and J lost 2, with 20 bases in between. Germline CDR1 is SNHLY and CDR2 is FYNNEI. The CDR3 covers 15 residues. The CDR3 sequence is CATPGNHVANTEAFF. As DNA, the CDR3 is TGTGCCACCCCAGGGAACCACGTTGCAAACACTGAAGCTTTCTTT.

The CDR3 coding sequence is TGTGCCAGCTCACCGAGGGGGACAGAGAATTCACCCCTCCACTTT. This sequence encodes CASSPRGTENSPLHF. The rearrangement joins TRBV18 to TRBJ1-6, with TRBD1 matching 7 bases. The CDR3 consists of 15 residues. V shed 3 bases and J 7 bases; nucleotides not matched to a gene: 6. CDR1 is KGHSH and CDR2 is LQKENI in the germline V gene.

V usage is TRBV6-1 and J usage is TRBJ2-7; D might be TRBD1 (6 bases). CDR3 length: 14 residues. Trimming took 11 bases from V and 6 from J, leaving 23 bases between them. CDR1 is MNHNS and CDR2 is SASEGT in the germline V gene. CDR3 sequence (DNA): TGTGCCGCAGCTAAACAGGGTTTGGAGCGCGAGCAGTACTTC. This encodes CAAAKQGLEREQYF.

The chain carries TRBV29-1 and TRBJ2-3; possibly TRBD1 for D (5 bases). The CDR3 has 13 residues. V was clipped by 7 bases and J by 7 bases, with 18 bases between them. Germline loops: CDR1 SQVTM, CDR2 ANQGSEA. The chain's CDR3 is CSGRQLLSNTQYF. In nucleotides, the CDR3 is TGCAGCGGACGACAGTTACTTTCAAATACGCAGTATTTT.

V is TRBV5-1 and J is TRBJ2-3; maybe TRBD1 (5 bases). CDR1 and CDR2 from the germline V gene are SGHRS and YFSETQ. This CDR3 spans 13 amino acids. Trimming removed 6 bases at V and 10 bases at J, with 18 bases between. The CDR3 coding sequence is TGCGCCAGCACCTCAGGGTCCACGATGGCGCAGTATTTT. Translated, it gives CASTSGSTMAQYF.

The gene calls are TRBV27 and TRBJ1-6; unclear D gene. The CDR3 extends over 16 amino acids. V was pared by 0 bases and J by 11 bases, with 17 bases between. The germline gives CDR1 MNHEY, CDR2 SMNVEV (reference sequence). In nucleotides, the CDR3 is TGTGCCAGCAGTTTATCGTGGAACAGTCCTTGGACACCCCTCCACTTT. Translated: CASSLSWNSPWTPLHF.

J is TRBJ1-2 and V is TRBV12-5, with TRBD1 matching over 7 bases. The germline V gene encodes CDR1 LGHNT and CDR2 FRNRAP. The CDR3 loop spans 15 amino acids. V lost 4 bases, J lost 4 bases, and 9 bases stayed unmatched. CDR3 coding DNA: TGTGCTAGTGGTTCTACATCAGGACAGGTCTATGGCTACACCTTC. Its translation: CASGSTSGQVYGYTF.

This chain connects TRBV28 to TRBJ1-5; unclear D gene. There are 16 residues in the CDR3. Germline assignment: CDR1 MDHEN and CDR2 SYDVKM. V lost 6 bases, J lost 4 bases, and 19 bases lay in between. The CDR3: CASSSSWALLNQPQHF. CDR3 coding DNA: TGTGCCAGCAGCTCCTCTTGGGCCCTGCTTAATCAGCCCCAGCATTTT.

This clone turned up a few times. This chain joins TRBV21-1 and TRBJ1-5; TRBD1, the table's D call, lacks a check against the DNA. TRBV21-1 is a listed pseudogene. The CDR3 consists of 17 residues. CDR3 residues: CASSPSNVRQGPQPQHF. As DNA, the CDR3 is TGTGCCAGCAGCCCGTCCAACGTCCGACAGGGCCCCCAGCCCCAGCATTTT.

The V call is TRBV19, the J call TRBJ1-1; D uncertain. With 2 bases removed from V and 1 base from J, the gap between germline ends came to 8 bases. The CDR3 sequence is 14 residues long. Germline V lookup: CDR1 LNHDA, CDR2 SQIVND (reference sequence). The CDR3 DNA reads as TGTGCCAGTAGTATACTTCTCGGGAACACTGAAGCTTTCTTT. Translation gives CASSILLGNTEAFF.

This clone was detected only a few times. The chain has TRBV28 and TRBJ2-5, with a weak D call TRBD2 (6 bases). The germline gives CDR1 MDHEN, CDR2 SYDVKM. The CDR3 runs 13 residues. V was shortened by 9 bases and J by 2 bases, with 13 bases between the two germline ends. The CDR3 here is CASSGTPQETQYF. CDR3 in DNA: TGTGCCAGTTCCGGGACTCCACAAGAGACCCAGTACTTC.